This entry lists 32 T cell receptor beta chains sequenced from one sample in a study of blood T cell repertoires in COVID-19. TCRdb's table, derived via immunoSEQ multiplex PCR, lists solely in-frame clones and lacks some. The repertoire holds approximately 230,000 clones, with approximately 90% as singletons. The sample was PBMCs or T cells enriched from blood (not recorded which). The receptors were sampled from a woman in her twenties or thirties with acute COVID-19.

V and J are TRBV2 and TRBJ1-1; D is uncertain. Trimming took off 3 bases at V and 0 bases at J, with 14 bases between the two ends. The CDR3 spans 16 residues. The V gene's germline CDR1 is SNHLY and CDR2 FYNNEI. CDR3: CASSDWEGKMNTEAFF. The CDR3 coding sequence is TGTGCCAGCAGTGACTGGGAGGGAAAGATGAACACTGAAGCTTTCTTT.

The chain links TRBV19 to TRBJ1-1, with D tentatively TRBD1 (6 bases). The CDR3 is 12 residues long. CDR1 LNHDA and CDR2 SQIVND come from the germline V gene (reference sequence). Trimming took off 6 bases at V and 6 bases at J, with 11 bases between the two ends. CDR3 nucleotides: TGTGCCAGTAGGGCTCGGACAGCTGAAGCTTTCTTT. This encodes CASRARTAEAFF. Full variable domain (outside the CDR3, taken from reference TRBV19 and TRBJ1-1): DGGITQSPKYLFRKEGQNVTLSCEQNLNHDAMYWYRQDPGQGLRLIYYSQIVNDFQKGDIAEGYSVSREKKESFPLTVTSAQKNPTAFYLCASRARTAEAFFGQGTRLTVV.

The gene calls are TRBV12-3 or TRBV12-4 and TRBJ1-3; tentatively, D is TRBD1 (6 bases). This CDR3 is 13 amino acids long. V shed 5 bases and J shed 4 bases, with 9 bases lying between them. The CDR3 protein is CASSHGQGNTIYF. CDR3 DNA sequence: TGTGCCAGCAGTCACGGACAGGGAAACACCATATATTTT.

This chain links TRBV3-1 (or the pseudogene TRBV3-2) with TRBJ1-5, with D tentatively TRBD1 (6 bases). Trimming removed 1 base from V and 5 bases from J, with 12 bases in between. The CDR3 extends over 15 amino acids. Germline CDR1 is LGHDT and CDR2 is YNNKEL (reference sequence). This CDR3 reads CASSQGQGTYQPQHF. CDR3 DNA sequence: TGTGCCAGCAGCCAAGGGCAGGGGACGTATCAGCCCCAGCATTTT.

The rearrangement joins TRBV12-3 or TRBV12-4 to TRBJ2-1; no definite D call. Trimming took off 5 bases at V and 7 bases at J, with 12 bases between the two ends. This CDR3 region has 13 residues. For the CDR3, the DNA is TGTGCCAGCAGTCCTCTTTCTCGGAATGAGCAGTTCTTC. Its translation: CASSPLSRNEQFF.

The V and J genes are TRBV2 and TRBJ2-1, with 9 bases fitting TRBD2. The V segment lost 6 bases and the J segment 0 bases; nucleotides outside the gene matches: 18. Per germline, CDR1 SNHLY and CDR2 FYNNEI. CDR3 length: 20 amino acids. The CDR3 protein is CASSPSRPFSGGSSYNEQFF. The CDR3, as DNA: TGTGCCAGCAGCCCCAGTCGACCGTTTAGCGGGGGTAGCTCCTACAATGAGCAGTTCTTC.

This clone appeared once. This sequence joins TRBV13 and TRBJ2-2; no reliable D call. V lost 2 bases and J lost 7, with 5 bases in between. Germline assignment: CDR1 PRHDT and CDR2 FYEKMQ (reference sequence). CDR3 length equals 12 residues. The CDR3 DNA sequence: TGTGCCAGCAGCTTACTGCGCGGGGAGCTGTTTTTT. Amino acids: CASSLLRGELFF.

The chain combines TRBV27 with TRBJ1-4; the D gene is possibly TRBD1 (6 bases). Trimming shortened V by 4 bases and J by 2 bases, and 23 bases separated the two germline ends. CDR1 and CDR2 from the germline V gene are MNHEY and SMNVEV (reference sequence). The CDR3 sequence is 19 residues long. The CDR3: CASSSCDRPISGTNEKLFF. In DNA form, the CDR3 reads TGTGCCAGCAGTTCGTGCGACAGGCCCATATCGGGGACTAATGAAAAACTGTTTTTT.

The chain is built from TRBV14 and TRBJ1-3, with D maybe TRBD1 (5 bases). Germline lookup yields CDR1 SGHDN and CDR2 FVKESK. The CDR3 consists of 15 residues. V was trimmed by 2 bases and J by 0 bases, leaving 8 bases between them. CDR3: CASSQQGYSGNTIYF. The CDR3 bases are TGTGCCAGCAGCCAACAGGGCTACTCTGGAAACACCATATATTTT.

The CDR3 protein is CATSDLYGTGEETQYF. The CDR3 bases are TGTGCCACCAGTGATTTGTATGGGACAGGGGAAGAGACCCAGTACTTC. The chain links TRBV24-1 to TRBJ2-5; 10 positions match TRBD1. CDR3 length: 16 residues. Per germline, CDR1 KGHDR and CDR2 SFDVKD. V shed 0 bases and J 3 bases; nucleotides not matched to a gene: 3.

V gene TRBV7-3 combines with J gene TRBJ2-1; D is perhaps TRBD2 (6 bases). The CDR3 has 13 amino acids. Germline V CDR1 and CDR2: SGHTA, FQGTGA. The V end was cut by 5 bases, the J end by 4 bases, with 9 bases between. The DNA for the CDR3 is TGTGCCAGCAGCGTGACTAGGTACAATGAGCAGTTCTTC. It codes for CASSVTRYNEQFF.

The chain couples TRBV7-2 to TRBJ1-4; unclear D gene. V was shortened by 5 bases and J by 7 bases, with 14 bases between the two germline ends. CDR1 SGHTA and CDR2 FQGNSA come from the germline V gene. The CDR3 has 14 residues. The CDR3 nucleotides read TGTGCCAGCAGCGCGGGCCTTGGTGGTGAAAAACTGTTTTTT. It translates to CASSAGLGGEKLFF.

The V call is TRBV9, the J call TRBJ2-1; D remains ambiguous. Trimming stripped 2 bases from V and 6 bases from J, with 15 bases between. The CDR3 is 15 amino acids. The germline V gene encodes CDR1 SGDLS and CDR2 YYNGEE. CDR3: CASSVTPEASNEQFF. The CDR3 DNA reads TGTGCCAGCAGCGTCACACCAGAGGCCTCCAATGAGCAGTTCTTC.

For the CDR3, the DNA is TGTGCCAGCAGTTTCCCGGGACTACAGACTAATGAGCAGTTCTTC. Its protein is CASSFPGLQTNEQFF. V usage is TRBV5-5 and J usage is TRBJ2-1; 7 positions agree with TRBD2. CDR3 size: 15 residues. Germline V gene data show CDR1 as SGHKS and CDR2 as YYEKEE (reference sequence). V shed 5 bases and J 7 bases; nucleotides not matched to a gene: 12.

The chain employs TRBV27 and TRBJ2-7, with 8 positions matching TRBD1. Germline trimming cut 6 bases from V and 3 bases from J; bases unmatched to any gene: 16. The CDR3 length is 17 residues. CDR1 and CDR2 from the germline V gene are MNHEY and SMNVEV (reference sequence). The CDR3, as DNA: TGTGCCAGCAGCCATAAGGCCCCTCGGACAGGGAACTACGAGCAGTACTTC. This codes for CASSHKAPRTGNYEQYF.

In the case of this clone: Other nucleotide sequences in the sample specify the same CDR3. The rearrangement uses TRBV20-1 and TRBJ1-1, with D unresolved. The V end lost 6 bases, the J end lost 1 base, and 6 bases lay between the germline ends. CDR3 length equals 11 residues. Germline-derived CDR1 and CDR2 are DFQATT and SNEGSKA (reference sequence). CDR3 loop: CSARENTEAFF. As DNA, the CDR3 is TGCAGTGCCCGGGAGAACACTGAAGCTTTCTTT.

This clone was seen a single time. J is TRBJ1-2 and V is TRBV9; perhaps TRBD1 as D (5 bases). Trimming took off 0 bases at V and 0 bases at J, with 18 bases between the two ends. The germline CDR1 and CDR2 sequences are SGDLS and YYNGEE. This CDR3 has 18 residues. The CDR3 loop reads CASSVGGESLKANYGYTF. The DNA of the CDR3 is TGTGCCAGCAGCGTAGGGGGCGAGAGCCTTAAAGCTAACTATGGCTACACCTTC.

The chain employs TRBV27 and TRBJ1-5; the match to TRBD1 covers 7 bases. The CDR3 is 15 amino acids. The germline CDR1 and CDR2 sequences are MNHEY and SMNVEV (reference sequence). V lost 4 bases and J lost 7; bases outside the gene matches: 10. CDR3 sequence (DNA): TGTGCCAGCAGTTACAGGGGAAGGGTTGGCCAGCCCCAGCATTTT. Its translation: CASSYRGRVGQPQHF.

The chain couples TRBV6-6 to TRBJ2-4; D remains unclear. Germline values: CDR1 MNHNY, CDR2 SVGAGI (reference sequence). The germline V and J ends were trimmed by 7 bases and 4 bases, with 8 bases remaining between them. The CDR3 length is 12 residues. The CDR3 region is CASTRSKNIQYF. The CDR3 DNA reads TGTGCCAGCACCCGGAGTAAAAACATTCAGTACTTC.

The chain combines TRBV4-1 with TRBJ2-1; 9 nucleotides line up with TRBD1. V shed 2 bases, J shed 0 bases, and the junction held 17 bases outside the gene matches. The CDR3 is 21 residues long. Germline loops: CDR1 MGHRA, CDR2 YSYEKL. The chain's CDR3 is CASSQRGPGQGLLSSYNEQFF. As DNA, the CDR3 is TGCGCCAGCAGCCAAAGGGGCCCGGGACAGGGTCTCCTTAGCTCCTACAATGAGCAGTTCTTC.

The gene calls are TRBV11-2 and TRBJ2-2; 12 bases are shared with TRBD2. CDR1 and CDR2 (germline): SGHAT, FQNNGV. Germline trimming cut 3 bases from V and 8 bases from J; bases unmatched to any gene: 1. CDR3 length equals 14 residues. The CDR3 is CASSFGTSGGELFF. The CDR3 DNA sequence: TGTGCCAGCAGCTTCGGGACTAGCGGGGGGGAGCTGTTTTTT.

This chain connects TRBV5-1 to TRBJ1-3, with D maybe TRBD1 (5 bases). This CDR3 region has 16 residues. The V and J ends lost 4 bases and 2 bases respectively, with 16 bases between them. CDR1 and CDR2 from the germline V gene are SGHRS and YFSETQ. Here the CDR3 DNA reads TGCGCCAGCAGCCCGGGACTTCTACCTCCTGGAAACACCATATATTTT. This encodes CASSPGLLPPGNTIYF.

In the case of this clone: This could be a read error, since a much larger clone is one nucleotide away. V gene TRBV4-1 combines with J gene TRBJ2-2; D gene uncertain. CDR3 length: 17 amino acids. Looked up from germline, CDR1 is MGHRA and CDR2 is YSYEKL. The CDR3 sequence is CTSSQDAVNANTGELFF. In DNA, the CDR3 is TGCACCAGCAGCCAAGACGCAGTGAATGCGAACACCGGGGAGCTGTTTTTT.

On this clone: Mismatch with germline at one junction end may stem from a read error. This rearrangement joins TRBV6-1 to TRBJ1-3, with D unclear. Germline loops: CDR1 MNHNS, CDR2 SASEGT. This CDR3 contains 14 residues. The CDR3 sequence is CASTEAVSGNTIYF. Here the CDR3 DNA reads TGTGCCAGCACTGAAGCCGTCTCTGGAAACACCATATATTTT.

In DNA, the CDR3 is TGTGCCAGCAGCTTGGCGGGGGTGATAGGCACCGGGGAGCTGTTTTTT. This encodes CASSLAGVIGTGELFF. This chain joins TRBV5-4 and TRBJ2-2, with TRBD2 as a possible D gene (6 bases). This CDR3 is 16 amino acids long. CDR1 and CDR2 (germline): SGHNT, YYREEE (reference sequence). Trimming took off 0 bases at V and 4 bases at J, with 13 bases between the two ends.

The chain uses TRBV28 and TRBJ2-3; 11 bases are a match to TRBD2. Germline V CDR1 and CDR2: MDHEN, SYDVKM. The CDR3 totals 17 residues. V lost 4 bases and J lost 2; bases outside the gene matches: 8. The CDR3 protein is CASSSPLLAGVTDTQYF. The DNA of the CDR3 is TGTGCCAGCAGTTCCCCCTTACTAGCGGGAGTCACAGATACGCAGTATTTT. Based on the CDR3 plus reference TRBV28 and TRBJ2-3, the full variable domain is DVKVTQSSRYLVKRTGEKVFLECVQDMDHENMFWYRQDPGLGLRLIYFSYDVKMKEKGDIPEGYSVSREKKERFSLILESASTNQTSMYLCASSSPLLAGVTDTQYFGPGTRLTVL.

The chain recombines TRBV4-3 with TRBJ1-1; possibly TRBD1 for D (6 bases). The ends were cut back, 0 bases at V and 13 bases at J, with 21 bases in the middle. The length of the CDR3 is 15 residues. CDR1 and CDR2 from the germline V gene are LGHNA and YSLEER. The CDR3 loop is CASSQDGQGKTGRFF. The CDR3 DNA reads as TGCGCCAGCAGCCAAGATGGGCAGGGGAAGACGGGGCGTTTCTTT.

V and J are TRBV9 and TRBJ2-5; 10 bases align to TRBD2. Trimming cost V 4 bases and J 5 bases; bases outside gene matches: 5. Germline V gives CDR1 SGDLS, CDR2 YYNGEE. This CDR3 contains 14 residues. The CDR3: CASSTSGVGETQYF. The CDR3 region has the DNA TGTGCCAGCAGCACTAGCGGGGTAGGGGAGACCCAGTACTTC.

The CDR3 sequence: CASSYSRVSPQETQYF. CDR3 in DNA: TGTGCCAGCAGTTACTCCCGGGTCTCCCCCCAAGAGACCCAGTACTTC. The chain links TRBV6-6 to TRBJ2-5, with D hard to call. V lost 0 bases and J lost 1, with 12 bases in between. The CDR3 totals 16 residues. Germline V gives CDR1 MNHNY, CDR2 SVGAGI (reference sequence).

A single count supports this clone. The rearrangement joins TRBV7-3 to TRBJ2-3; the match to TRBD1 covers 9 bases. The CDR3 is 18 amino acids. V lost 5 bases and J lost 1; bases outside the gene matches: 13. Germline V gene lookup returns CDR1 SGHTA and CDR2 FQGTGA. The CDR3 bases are TGTGCCAGCAGCCCGCAGGGGAACAGGGGGCTCGGCACAGATACGCAGTATTTT. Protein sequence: CASSPQGNRGLGTDTQYF.

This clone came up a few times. CDR3 coding DNA: TGCGCCAGCGGTAGTGCTCAGGGTCAGGAGCAGTACTTC. Its translation: CASGSAQGQEQYF. V is TRBV10-1 and J is TRBJ2-7; TRBD1 might be the D (5 bases). The CDR3 consists of 13 residues. Germline V CDR1 and CDR2: WNHNN, SYGVQD (reference sequence). The V end was cut by 8 bases, the J end by 7 bases, with 18 bases between.

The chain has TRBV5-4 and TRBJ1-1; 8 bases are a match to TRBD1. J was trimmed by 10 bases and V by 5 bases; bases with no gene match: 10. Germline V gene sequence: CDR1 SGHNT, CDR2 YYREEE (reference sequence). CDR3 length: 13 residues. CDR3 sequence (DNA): TGTGCCAGCAGTCTACAGGGGGTGGAGTCAGCTTTCTTT. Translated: CASSLQGVESAFF.